The rows below give T cell receptor beta chains drawn from one sample of a study of T-cell reconstitution after alpha-beta-depleted transplantation in children. TCRdb re-derived calls from the PCR reads in MiXCR, one entry per CDR3 protein. Of about 870,000 distinct CDR3 sequences in the sample, less than 20% are singletons; the top ten hold about 5%. Sequenced material: PBMCs, mostly from graft donor cells, taken 360 days after TCRalphabeta/CD19-depleted stem cell transplant. The receptors stem from a male patient between 10 and 17 years old who had a stem cell transplant for acute lymphoblastic leukemia, so the T cells may come from the graft donor. Each CDR3 is given with its conserved first and last residue. Fields, in order: CDR3 DNA, CDR3 protein, V gene, clone size, J gene, D gene. D genes are given only for firm matches. Rows give clone size only sometimes, using once, few, many, or a class for an expanded clone.

TGCGCCAGCAGCAAAACTAGCGGAGTCACCTATGAGCAGTTCTTC	CASSKTSGVTYEQFF	TRBV5-1	few	TRBJ2-1	TRBD2
TGCGCCAGCAGTATGCGGGAGAGCTACGAGCAGTACTTC	CASSMRESYEQYF	TRBV10-2	few	TRBJ2-7	TRBD2
TGCGCCAGCAGCCCGTCGATGAACAGGGGTACTGAAGCTTTCTTT	CASSPSMNRGTEAFF	TRBV5-1	.	TRBJ1-1	TRBD1
TGTGCCACCAGTGATCTAAACAGGGGACAAATTAGCGGGAGATCGAACACCGGGGAGCTGTTTTTT	CATSDLNRGQISGRSNTGELFF	TRBV2	.	TRBJ2-2	TRBD2
TGTGCCAGCCAGGACAGGGGGCTAAGGACCGGGGAGCTGTTTTTT	CASQDRGLRTGELFF	TRBV12-3/TRBV12-4	.	TRBJ2-2	TRBD1
TGTGCCAGCAGCCGGCCCTTCGTAGCGGGAAGTAACACCGGGGAGCTGTTTTTT	CASSRPFVAGSNTGELFF	TRBV4-2	many	TRBJ2-2	TRBD2
TGCAGCGTTGAGGAAAACCGCTACAATGAGCAGTTCTTC	CSVEENRYNEQFF	TRBV29-1	many	TRBJ2-1	.
TGTGCCACCAGCAGAGATTTGGGGGGGCCTGGGGCCAACGTCCTGACTTTC	CATSRDLGGPGANVLTF	TRBV15	.	TRBJ2-6	.
TGTGCCAGCAGCTTAGCGGGAGGGCCGAGATACGAGCAGTACTTC	CASSLAGGPRYEQYF	TRBV7-9	few	TRBJ2-7	TRBD2
TGTGCCTGGAGGACAACTTACGAGCAGTACTTC	CAWRTTYEQYF	TRBV30	.	TRBJ2-7	.
TGCGCCAGCCTAGCGGGAGATACGCAGTATTTT	CASLAGDTQYF	TRBV5-1	few	TRBJ2-3	TRBD2
TGTGCCAGCAGCCTGTCCGGGACAGGGGGCGGCGAGCAGTACTTC	CASSLSGTGGGEQYF	TRBV12-3/TRBV12-4	many	TRBJ2-7	TRBD1
TGTGCCAGCAGTTTAGGAGGGAGCTTCTACGAGCAGTACTTC	CASSLGGSFYEQYF	TRBV12-3/TRBV12-4	many	TRBJ2-7	.
TGCGCCAGCAGCTTGGGAGACGGATACTACAATGAGCAGTTCTTC	CASSLGDGYYNEQFF	TRBV5-1	few	TRBJ2-1	.
TGTGCCAGCACACGGGGACAGCACAATTCACCCCTCCACTTT	CASTRGQHNSPLHF	TRBV12-3/TRBV12-4	.	TRBJ1-6	TRBD1
TGCGCCAGCAGCCACTTAAGCGGGAGGGCCTTGGAGACCCAGTACTTC	CASSHLSGRALETQYF	TRBV5-1	.	TRBJ2-5	TRBD2
TGCGCCAGCAGTTACGCACAGGGGAGCGCTGAAGCTTTCTTT	CASSYAQGSAEAFF	TRBV5-1	.	TRBJ1-1	TRBD1
TGTGCCAGCAGCCTACTCGTATTGGGGCTAGCGGGAGGGCCTGTGGATACGCAGTATTTT	CASSLLVLGLAGGPVDTQYF	TRBV11-2	.	TRBJ2-3	TRBD2
TGTGCCAGCAGTTTAACTGCCGAATACGACAGGGTACTCTACGAGCAGTACTTC	CASSLTAEYDRVLYEQYF	TRBV6-5	.	TRBJ2-7	TRBD1
TGCAGCGTGGTAACAGGGGGAAGTCAGCCCCAGCATTTT	CSVVTGGSQPQHF	TRBV29-1	few	TRBJ1-5	TRBD1
TGCGCCAGCAGCTTGATCCCCACAGGGGCAACTAATGAAAAACTGTTTTTT	CASSLIPTGATNEKLFF	TRBV5-1	.	TRBJ1-4	TRBD1
TGCGCCAGCAGCTGGCGGGAGGAGGGCGACTACTCCTACGAGCAGTACTTC	CASSWREEGDYSYEQYF	TRBV5-1	.	TRBJ2-7	TRBD2